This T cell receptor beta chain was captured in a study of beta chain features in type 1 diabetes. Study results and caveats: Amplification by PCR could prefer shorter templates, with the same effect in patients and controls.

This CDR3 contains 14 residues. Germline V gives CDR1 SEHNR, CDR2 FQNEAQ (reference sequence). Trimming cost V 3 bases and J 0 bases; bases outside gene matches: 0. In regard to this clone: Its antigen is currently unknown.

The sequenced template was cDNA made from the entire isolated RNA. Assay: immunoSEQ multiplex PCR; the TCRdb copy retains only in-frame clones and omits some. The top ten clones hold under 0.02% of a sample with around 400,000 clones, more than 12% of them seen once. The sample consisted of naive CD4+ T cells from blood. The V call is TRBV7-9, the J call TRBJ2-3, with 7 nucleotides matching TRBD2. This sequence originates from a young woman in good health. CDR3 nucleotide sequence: TGTGCCAGCAGCTTTAGCGGGAGCACAGATACGCAGTATTTT. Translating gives CASSFSGSTDTQYF.